This TCR beta chain was sequenced for a study of chemoradiotherapy in HPV16-positive cancers. Across the whole study: Candidate HPV-specific T-cell clones and common TCR motifs came from functional assays in a couple of HPV16-positive patients.

Sequencing used immunoSEQ multiplex PCR; TCRdb keeps in-frame clones, though not all of them. This sample has 30,000 to 50,000 clones, with more than 65% found just once. Study-wide points: The functional HPV-specific definition rests on just a couple of HPV16-positive patients. During treatment, candidate HPV-specific clones and E7-related motifs expanded in tumor.

On this clone: The antigen is unknown.

Repeated repertoire sampling spanned the course of chemoradiotherapy. The CDR3 spans 16 residues. CDR1 and CDR2 from the germline V gene are KGHSH and LQKENI. V lost 4 bases, J lost 2 bases, and 17 bases lay in between. The sample in question was blood, obtained from a patient who underwent chemoradiotherapy. The J gene is TRBJ2-5, the V gene TRBV18, with D tentatively TRBD1 or TRBD2 (5 bases each). The source of this sequence is a human donor with HPV-associated anogenital cancer. Here the CDR3 DNA reads TGTGCCAGCTCACTATCCCGGGGCAGGGAGCAAGAGACCCAGTACTTC. Protein sequence: CASSLSRGREQETQYF. The full variable domain, completed using reference TRBV18 and TRBJ2-5, is NAGVMQNPRHLVRRRGQEARLRCSPMKGHSHVYWYRQLPEEGLKFMVYLQKENIIDESGMPKERFSAEFPKEGPSILRIQQVVRGDSAAYFCASSLSRGREQETQYFGPGTRLLVL.